Presented here are 32 T cell receptor beta chains from one specimen sequenced in a study of control samples from healthy donors and cancer patients. Generated by immunoSEQ multiplex PCR, the TCRdb table keeps only in-frame clones and is missing some. Of over 100,000 clones in the sample, approximately 90% are singletons; the top ten hold 3.5% to 4.5%. Sequences were obtained from blood. Receptors were obtained from a human donor in good health. The donor label of this sample is uncertain.

V usage is TRBV6-5 and J usage is TRBJ2-7; D not resolved. The CDR3 runs 16 residues. CDR1 MNHEY and CDR2 SVGAGI come from the germline V gene. V lost 0 bases, J lost 4 bases, and 16 bases lay in between. Written as DNA, the CDR3 is TGTGCCAGCAGTTACTCGACCCCCAGGTTTGGGTACGAGCAGTACTTC. It is translated as CASSYSTPRFGYEQYF.

The rearrangement links TRBV2 to TRBJ1-5; D may be TRBD1 (5 bases). V lost 7 bases and J 5 bases, leaving 12 bases between the germline ends. The CDR3 spans 13 residues. Per the germline V gene, CDR1 is SNHLY and CDR2 is FYNNEI. The CDR3 nucleotides read TGTGCCAGCAACCGGGGCCTCGATCAGCCCCAGCATTTT. Its protein product is CASNRGLDQPQHF. The whole variable domain, filled in from reference TRBV2 and TRBJ1-5, reads EPEVTQTPSHQVTQMGQEVILRCVPISNHLYFYWYRQILGQKVEFLVSFYNNEISEKSEIFDDQFSVERPDGSNFTLKIRSTKLEDSAMYFCASNRGLDQPQHFGDGTRLSIL.

This chain links TRBV7-8 with TRBJ1-5, with D possibly TRBD1 on 6 matching bases. From germline, CDR1 is SGHVS and CDR2 FQNEAQ. V lost 5 bases to trimming and J lost 5 bases, with 10 bases between them. The CDR3 length is 13 residues. The CDR3 nucleotides are TGTGCCAGCAGCGGGGGCCCTGATCAGCCCCAGCATTTT. Translated, it gives CASSGGPDQPQHF.

This chain joins TRBV12-5 and TRBJ2-3; D possibly uses TRBD1 or TRBD2 (5 bases each). CDR3 length: 14 amino acids. CDR1 is LGHNT and CDR2 is FRNRAP in the germline V gene. Trimming shortened V by 5 bases and J by 2 bases, and 11 bases separated the two germline ends. CDR3 sequence reads: CASGREQATDTQYF. CDR3 coding DNA: TGTGCTAGTGGTCGGGAACAGGCCACAGATACGCAGTATTTT. Drawing the rest from reference TRBV12-5 and TRBJ2-3, the complete variable domain is DARVTQTPRHKVTEMGQEVTMRCQPILGHNTVFWYRQTMMQGLELLAYFRNRAPLDDSGMPKDRFSAEMPDATLATLKIQPSEPRDSAVYFCASGREQATDTQYFGPGTRLTVL.

The chain couples TRBV28 to TRBJ1-5, with a tentative D call TRBD1 (5 bases). CDR3 length: 13 amino acids. The germline CDR1 and CDR2 sequences are MDHEN and SYDVKM. V dropped 6 bases and J dropped 7 bases, with 13 bases sitting between them. The CDR3 sequence is CASSSLGGQPQHF. The CDR3 region has the DNA TGTGCCAGCAGCTCCTTGGGGGGACAGCCCCAGCATTTT. Using reference TRBV28 and TRBJ1-5 for the parts outside the CDR3, the full variable domain is DVKVTQSSRYLVKRTGEKVFLECVQDMDHENMFWYRQDPGLGLRLIYFSYDVKMKEKGDIPEGYSVSREKKERFSLILESASTNQTSMYLCASSSLGGQPQHFGDGTRLSIL.

Only one count was recorded for this clone. The chain joins TRBV6-5 to TRBJ1-2; TRBD1 matches at 11 bases. CDR1 is MNHEY, CDR2 SVGAGI, per germline. V shed 2 bases, J shed 4 bases, and the junction held 6 bases outside the gene matches. CDR3 size: 16 residues. CDR3 sequence reads: CASSYAPGTGGYGYTF. CDR3 DNA: TGTGCCAGCAGTTACGCCCCCGGGACAGGGGGCTATGGCTACACCTTC.

This clone was seen only once. The V gene is TRBV25-1, the J gene TRBJ1-4; 9 nucleotides match TRBD1. After removal of 2 bases from V and 8 bases from J, the junction contained 6 bases not matched to a gene. Germline-derived CDR1 and CDR2 are MGHDK and SYGVNS. The length of the CDR3 is 15 residues. The CDR3 nucleotides are TGTGCCAGCAGTGAAGGACCGACAGGGGGAGAAAAACTGTTTTTT. Encoded protein: CASSEGPTGGEKLFF.

CDR3: CASRRTGGLGGYTF. CDR3 coding DNA: TGTGCCAGCAGGCGGACAGGGGGCCTAGGTGGCTACACCTTC. The V and J genes are TRBV27 and TRBJ1-2; 11 positions match TRBD1. The trim removed 6 bases at V and 7 bases at J, leaving 7 bases unmatched. Germline V CDR1 and CDR2: MNHEY, SMNVEV (reference sequence). The CDR3 has 14 residues.

The rearrangement uses TRBV7-9 and TRBJ1-2; perhaps TRBD1 as D (6 bases). V lost 1 base to trimming and J lost 2 bases, with 8 bases between them. Looked up from germline, CDR1 is SEHNR and CDR2 is FQNEAQ (reference sequence). CDR3 length: 14 amino acids. Written as DNA, the CDR3 is TGTGCCAGCAGCTTAGTGGACAGAAACTATGGCTACACCTTC. It codes for CASSLVDRNYGYTF.

The chain combines TRBV3-1 (or the pseudogene TRBV3-2) with TRBJ1-2, with D maybe TRBD1 (6 bases). Germline values: CDR1 LGHDT, CDR2 YNNKEL (reference sequence). V was cut by 4 bases and J by 0 bases, with 9 bases left in between. This CDR3 contains 14 residues. Here the CDR3 reads CASSPGVANYGYTF. Written as DNA, the CDR3 is TGTGCCAGCAGCCCAGGGGTGGCTAACTATGGCTACACCTTC.

The rearrangement joins TRBV5-6 to TRBJ2-1; D is tentatively TRBD1 or TRBD2 (5 bases each). Germline CDR1 reads SGHDT; CDR2 reads YYEEEE. The CDR3 is made up of 12 amino acids. V lost 3 bases and J 9 bases, leaving 10 bases between the germline ends. The CDR3, as DNA: TGTGCCAGCAGCTACGCAGGGAGTGAGCAGTTCTTC. Protein: CASSYAGSEQFF.

Regarding this clone: Other DNA sequences within the sample encode an identical CDR3. The chain carries TRBV9 and TRBJ1-6; D gene unclear. V dropped 3 bases and J dropped 8 bases, with 6 bases sitting between them. The CDR3 covers 12 residues. Per germline, CDR1 SGDLS and CDR2 YYNGEE. CDR3 coding DNA: TGTGCCAGCAGCGCTGGGGATTCACCCCTCCACTTT. Amino acid sequence: CASSAGDSPLHF.

The genes are TRBV3-1 (or the pseudogene TRBV3-2) and TRBJ2-1, with 13 bases aligning to TRBD2. Germline CDR1 reads LGHDT; CDR2 reads YNNKEL (reference sequence). The CDR3 covers 17 residues. V gave up 4 bases and J gave up 12 bases; unmatched junction bases: 15. CDR3 nucleotide sequence: TGTGCCAGCAGCCCAACTAGCGGGGGGGCCTACGCCCTTCCGCAGTTCTTC. Translation gives CASSPTSGGAYALPQFF.

The J gene is TRBJ2-2, the V gene TRBV27, with a weak D call TRBD2 (5 bases). Trimming stripped 2 bases from V and 6 bases from J, with 10 bases between. Germline CDR1 MNHEY, CDR2 SMNVEV (reference sequence). The CDR3 consists of 14 residues. The CDR3: CASSLAGYAGELFF. Written as DNA, the CDR3 is TGTGCCAGCAGTTTAGCGGGTTACGCCGGGGAGCTGTTTTTT.

In its sample, this clone was seen once. The chain combines TRBV18 with TRBJ1-5; D is undetermined. Trimming cost V 6 bases and J 4 bases, with 7 bases left between them. Germline V gene lookup returns CDR1 KGHSH and CDR2 LQKENI. The CDR3 is made up of 12 amino acids. The CDR3 spells CASSDGNQPQHF. CDR3 in DNA: TGTGCCAGCTCGGACGGAAATCAGCCCCAGCATTTT. The complete variable domain, with remaining parts taken from reference TRBV18 and TRBJ1-5, reads NAGVMQNPRHLVRRRGQEARLRCSPMKGHSHVYWYRQLPEEGLKFMVYLQKENIIDESGMPKERFSAEFPKEGPSILRIQQVVRGDSAAYFCASSDGNQPQHFGDGTRLSIL.

CDR3 coding DNA: TGTGCCAGCAGGACCCGGACTGAAGCTTTCTTT. As protein: CASRTRTEAFF. The rearrangement uses TRBV27 and TRBJ1-1, with D uncertain. Per the germline V gene, CDR1 is MNHEY and CDR2 is SMNVEV (reference sequence). Trimming took 6 bases from V and 5 from J, leaving 7 bases between them. The CDR3 runs 11 residues.

The chain is built from TRBV27 and TRBJ1-6, with D unresolved. Trimming shortened V by 6 bases and J by 0 bases, and 9 bases separated the two germline ends. The CDR3 covers 15 residues. The germline V gene encodes CDR1 MNHEY and CDR2 SMNVEV (reference sequence). The CDR3, as DNA: TGTGCCAGCAGGGCAATGAGCTCCTATAATTCACCCCTCCACTTT. This encodes CASRAMSSYNSPLHF.

In this sample, this clone turned up many times. J is TRBJ2-2 and V is TRBV18; TRBD1 or TRBD2 may be the D gene (5 bases each). Germline V gene sequence: CDR1 KGHSH, CDR2 LQKENI. The CDR3 spans 11 residues. The V end was cut by 2 bases, the J end by 14 bases, with 9 bases between. This CDR3 reads CASSPEGQLFF. Written as DNA, the CDR3 is TGTGCCAGCTCACCAGAGGGGCAACTGTTTTTT.

The chain has TRBV5-1 and TRBJ1-6; D perhaps matches TRBD1 (6 bases). The CDR3 consists of 16 residues. Germline CDR1 SGHRS, CDR2 YFSETQ. V lost 5 bases, J lost 0 bases, and 12 bases lay in between. The CDR3 reads CASSLDRSSYNSPLHF. The CDR3, as DNA: TGCGCCAGCAGTTTAGACAGGAGCTCCTATAATTCACCCCTCCACTTT.

The rearrangement links TRBV14 to TRBJ2-6; the match to TRBD1 covers 8 bases. J lost 2 bases, V lost 2 bases, and 14 bases had no gene match. The germline gives CDR1 SGHDN, CDR2 FVKESK. The CDR3 has 20 residues. CDR3 nucleotides: TGTGCCAGCAGCCAACCATTAGGTACAGGGGGTTTTACTGGGGCCAACGTCCTGACTTTC. The encoded protein is CASSQPLGTGGFTGANVLTF.

The chain combines TRBV25-1 with TRBJ2-7; D is tentatively TRBD1 or TRBD2 (5 bases each). V was pared by 3 bases and J by 3 bases, with 12 bases between. The CDR3 spans 14 residues. The germline V gene has CDR1 MGHDK and CDR2 SYGVNS. In DNA form, the CDR3 reads TGTGCCAGCAGTGATCGGGACGGATACTACGAGCAGTACTTC. Translation gives CASSDRDGYYEQYF.

J is TRBJ1-6 and V is TRBV6-6; TRBD1 matches 9 bases. J was trimmed by 10 bases and V by 9 bases; bases with no gene match: 7. Germline V gene lookup returns CDR1 MNHNY and CDR2 SVGAGI (reference sequence). This CDR3 has 13 residues. The CDR3 DNA is TGTGCCAGTTTCACAGGGGGCCTATCACCCCTCCACTTT. Amino acids: CASFTGGLSPLHF.

This clone was detected only a few times. CDR3 DNA sequence: TGTGCCATCAGTGAGGGCAGGGGGTACGATTCACCCCTCCACTTT. It encodes CAISEGRGYDSPLHF. The chain links TRBV10-3 to TRBJ1-6; 7 bases are a match to TRBD1. The CDR3 length is 15 residues. V lost 2 bases and J lost 8; bases outside the gene matches: 6. Per germline, CDR1 ENHRY and CDR2 SYGVKD.

V and J are TRBV6-5 and TRBJ1-6; D remains ambiguous. The CDR3 runs to 15 residues. V lost 7 bases, J lost 2 bases, and 12 bases lay in between. CDR1 MNHEY and CDR2 SVGAGI come from the germline V gene. As DNA, the CDR3 is TGTGCCAGCACGGCAGACCTCACCTATAATTCACCCCTCCACTTT. As protein: CASTADLTYNSPLHF.

This chain connects TRBV2 to TRBJ2-7; perhaps D is TRBD1 or TRBD2 (5 bases each). With 8 bases removed from V and 3 bases from J, the gap between germline ends came to 17 bases. CDR3 length equals 14 residues. Looked up from germline, CDR1 is SNHLY and CDR2 is FYNNEI. CDR3 protein: CASGRGAQHYEQYF. CDR3 coding DNA: TGTGCCAGCGGTAGGGGAGCGCAGCACTACGAGCAGTACTTC.

Comment on this clone: At the DNA level, this CDR3 is encoded by other sequences in the same sample as well. The gene calls are TRBV7-2 and TRBJ2-7; D is possibly TRBD1 (6 bases). This CDR3 contains 16 residues. CDR1 SGHTA and CDR2 FQGNSA come from the germline V gene. V dropped 3 bases and J dropped 4 bases, with 19 bases sitting between them. In DNA, the CDR3 is TGTGCCAGCAGCTTGGCACGCGACAGGCCCGGTTACGAGCAGTACTTC. Translation: CASSLARDRPGYEQYF.

The chain combines TRBV6-1 with TRBJ2-7, with D unresolved. Trimming cost V 1 base and J 6 bases, with 13 bases left between them. CDR3 length: 14 residues. The germline V gene encodes CDR1 MNHNS and CDR2 SASEGT. CDR3 sequence reads: CASSEVFSTFEQYF. In DNA, the CDR3 is TGTGCCAGCAGTGAAGTGTTCTCGACGTTCGAGCAGTACTTC.

This clone was observed once. The same CDR3 arises from other DNA sequences in this sample as well. The rearrangement uses TRBV7-9 and TRBJ2-2, with D possibly TRBD1 on 6 matching bases. The CDR3 runs to 14 residues. The germline gives CDR1 SEHNR, CDR2 FQNEAQ (reference sequence). Trimming pared 3 bases from V and 4 bases from J, leaving 9 bases between. CDR3 nucleotide sequence: TGTGCCAGCAGCTTGGACAGACGCACCGGGGAGCTGTTTTTT. Translated: CASSLDRRTGELFF. The whole variable domain, filled in from reference TRBV7-9 and TRBJ2-2, reads DTGVSQNPRHKITKRGQNVTFRCDPISEHNRLYWYRQTLGQGPEFLTYFQNEAQLEKSRLLSDRFSAERPKGSFSTLEIQRTEQGDSAMYLCASSLDRRTGELFFGEGSRLTVL.

V and J are TRBV10-2 and TRBJ1-6; no reliable D call. Trimming cost V 3 bases and J 7 bases, with 4 bases left between them. The germline gives CDR1 WSHSY, CDR2 SAAADI. CDR3 length equals 12 residues. The CDR3 sequence is CASSDRNSPLHF. In DNA form, the CDR3 reads TGCGCCAGCAGTGACAGAAATTCACCCCTCCACTTT.

The chain combines TRBV28 with TRBJ2-7; the D is unclear. The CDR3 contains 14 residues. The V and J ends lost 7 bases and 5 bases respectively, with 18 bases between them. The germline CDR1 and CDR2 sequences are MDHEN and SYDVKM. The CDR3 region is CASTSTRTYDEQYF. The CDR3 DNA reads TGTGCCAGCACCTCAACCCGGACGTATGACGAGCAGTACTTC.

This chain links TRBV5-4 with TRBJ2-2; TRBD2 aligns across 9 bases. The CDR3 consists of 16 residues. Germline-derived CDR1 and CDR2 are SGHNT and YYREEE (reference sequence). Trimming removed 7 bases from V and 6 bases from J; junction bases left unmatched: 13. CDR3 sequence reads: CASGTMEAGGAGELFF. The CDR3 DNA follows: TGTGCCAGCGGCACAATGGAAGCGGGGGGTGCCGGGGAGCTGTTTTTT.

V is TRBV6-1 and J is TRBJ1-5; possibly TRBD1 for D (5 bases). The CDR3 is 14 amino acids. CDR1 and CDR2 from the germline V gene are MNHNS and SASEGT. V lost 2 bases and J lost 5, with 10 bases in between. CDR3 residues: CASSEFRGYQPQHF. DNA of the CDR3: TGTGCCAGCAGTGAATTTAGGGGCTATCAGCCCCAGCATTTT.